The present TCR beta chain was sequenced within a study of OX40 agonist ivuxolimab in advanced cancers. Study-wide context: Cancers in dose escalation were hepatocellular, melanoma, renal cell and head and neck. Allowance was made for prior anti-PD-1, anti-PD-L1 or anti-CTLA-4 therapy, and around 41% had some.

V was shortened by 4 bases and J by 6 bases, with 15 bases between the two germline ends. Germline assignment: CDR1 GTSNPN and CDR2 SVGIG (reference sequence). This CDR3 is built from 13 residues. With respect to this clone: What it binds is not known.

The repertoire was sequenced with immunoSEQ multiplex PCR; TCRdb's copy has only in-frame clones and lacks some. The data show about 22,000 clones, 84% seen once. Study findings and constraints: Clonal expansion was seen in CD4+ and CD8+ blood T cells by week 6 at 0.1 to 3.0 mg/kg. What antigens the expanded peripheral T cells recognized was never established.

The TCR comes from an adult with an advanced solid tumor such as melanoma, head and neck, liver or kidney cancer. The chain is built from TRBV30 and TRBJ2-5; perhaps D is TRBD1 or TRBD2 (5 bases each). The material was CD4+ or CD8+ T cells sorted from blood, obtained in a trial of the OX40 agonist ivuxolimab. The CDR3 DNA reads as TGTGCCTGGAATCCCGGGCAGGGACAGACCCAGTACTTC. Translating it yields CAWNPGQGQTQYF.